This T cell receptor beta chain was documented in a study of blood T cell repertoires in COVID-19. Study-wide context: The samples span acute and convalescent COVID-19 from the United States, Italy and Spain. The cDNA or gDNA used as material had been derived from T cells, B-cell-depleted T cells, or PBMCs.

How the authors handled the data: Researchers report that nucleated cell counts were estimated from reference gene primer amplification. The table came from immunoSEQ multiplex PCR; TCRdb's copy has only in-frame clones and leaves some out. The DNA gave D and trimming, while V, J and clone size come from that table. The sample yields 80,000 to 100,000 clones, around 83% seen once. V lost 0 bases and J 4 bases, leaving 12 bases between the germline ends. The CDR3 totals 15 residues. CDR1 MNHEY and CDR2 SVGAGI come from the germline V gene. The TCR originated in a woman aged 55 to 70 in a cohort sampled during active or convalescent COVID-19. This chain joins TRBV6-5 and TRBJ2-5; D ambiguous. The sequencing input was peripheral blood. The CDR3, as DNA: TGTGCCAGCAGTTACTCGAATTCCCCCGGAGAGACCCAGTACTTC. Its translation is CASSYSNSPGETQYF.